The 26 T cell receptor beta chains reported below all come from one sample, sequenced in a study of human T cells and chemical hapten exposure. One entry per CDR3 protein, called by TCRdb with MiXCR from the RACE reads. This sample has around 150,000 distinct CDR3 sequences, with about a quarter found just once. Stated time point: patch test 3, about 24 weeks after DPC sensitization. Stated treatment: therapeutic diphenylcyclopropenone sensitization with weekly scalp DPC. Sequencing was performed on whole blood, taken in connection with sensitization to the hapten diphenylcyclopropenone (DPC). Receptors were obtained from a young woman with alopecia areata. Some clones in this sample may be carry-over from other donors' samples.

The V and J genes are TRBV27 and TRBJ2-7; the D is unclear. CDR3 length: 11 amino acids. Germline assignment: CDR1 MNHEY and CDR2 SMNVEV (reference sequence). V was shortened by 7 bases and J by 6 bases, with 10 bases between the two germline ends. The CDR3 nucleotides read TGTGCCAGCATCGGTAAGCGCGAGCAGTACTTC. This encodes CASIGKREQYF.

The chain links TRBV24-1 to TRBJ2-3, with 10 bases lining up with TRBD2. The CDR3 contains 16 residues. Germline lookup yields CDR1 KGHDR and CDR2 SFDVKD. V lost 3 bases, J lost 3 bases, and 5 bases stayed unmatched. The CDR3 coding sequence is TGTGCCACCAGTGATCCTGCTAGCGGGAGTACAGATACGCAGTATTTT. As protein: CATSDPASGSTDTQYF.

This clonotype was counted only a few times. The CDR3 sequence is CASSFSGPHRVIQPQHF. The CDR3, as DNA: TGTGCCAGCAGCTTCTCCGGCCCACACAGGGTGATTCAGCCCCAGCATTTT. The J gene is TRBJ1-5, the V gene TRBV7-9, with D maybe TRBD1 (6 bases). CDR1 is SEHNR, CDR2 FQNEAQ, per germline (reference sequence). This CDR3 is 17 amino acids long. V was trimmed by 3 bases and J by 6 bases, leaving 21 bases between them.

This chain joins TRBV5-6 and TRBJ2-1, with D possibly matching TRBD1 (6 bases). Trimming removed 3 bases at V and 7 bases at J, with 17 bases between. The CDR3 is made up of 15 amino acids. Germline CDR1 is SGHDT and CDR2 is YYEEEE. This chain's CDR3 is CASSSTGMWGNEQFF. In DNA form, the CDR3 reads TGTGCCAGCAGCTCCACAGGGATGTGGGGGAATGAGCAGTTCTTC.

This clonotype was detected only a few times. In nucleotides, the CDR3 is TGTGCCAGCAGTTGGGCGGGTAGGGGAATAGGGAAAAGAGATGGCTACACCTTC. Its translation is CASSWAGRGIGKRDGYTF. The chain recombines TRBV12-3 or TRBV12-4 with TRBJ1-2, with TRBD1 as a possible D gene (5 bases). V was shortened by 4 bases and J by 6 bases, with 27 bases between the two germline ends. CDR3 size: 18 residues.

This clonotype was observed a handful of times. The chain is built from TRBV29-1 and TRBJ1-2; D gene unclear. Germline CDR1 reads SQVTM; CDR2 reads ANQGSEA. CDR3 length: 11 amino acids. V lost 4 bases and J 2 bases, leaving 5 bases between the germline ends. This CDR3 is CSVVLNYGYTF. As DNA, the CDR3 is TGCAGCGTTGTCCTAAACTATGGCTACACCTTC.

This clonotype was found a few times. J is TRBJ2-3 and V is TRBV6-4; tentative D call: TRBD1 (6 bases). In germline, CDR1 is MRHNA, CDR2 SNTAGT. Trimming cost V 7 bases and J 0 bases, with 11 bases left between them. The CDR3 has 14 residues. CDR3 nucleotides: TGTGCCAGCAAGTTGGGGGCGAGCACAGATACGCAGTATTTT. Translated: CASKLGASTDTQYF.

This clonotype has a handful of counts. The gene calls are TRBV6-5 and TRBJ2-1; no clear D gene. Germline loops: CDR1 MNHEY, CDR2 SVGAGI. V lost 5 bases, J lost 10 bases, and 9 bases lay in between. The CDR3 length is 11 residues. CDR3 sequence: CASSAPNEQFF. For the CDR3, the DNA is TGTGCCAGCAGTGCCCCTAACGAGCAGTTCTTC.

This clonotype turned up a few times. V and J are TRBV11-2 and TRBJ2-7, with D maybe TRBD1 (5 bases). The V and J ends lost 5 bases and 1 base respectively, with 12 bases between them. Germline CDR1 is SGHAT and CDR2 is FQNNGV. The CDR3 has 14 residues. The CDR3 coding sequence is TGTGCCAGCAGCCGAACCGACAGATCCTACGAGCAGTACTTC. Translated: CASSRTDRSYEQYF.

This clonotype was recorded a few times. Likely a read error: the CDR3 ends without its conserved phenylalanine or tryptophan. The DNA is left out, because the CDR3 cannot be placed on it with certainty; the CDR3 is given as TCRdb lists it. The chain has TRBV25-1 and TRBJ2-1; the table's D call, TRBD2, has no DNA check behind it. The CDR3 spans 14 amino acids, including both terminal residues. Germline-derived CDR1 and CDR2 are MGHDK and SYGVNS. CDR3: CASSTPTSGRASII.

This chain joins TRBV29-1 and TRBJ1-1; D remains unclear. The germline gives CDR1 SQVTM, CDR2 ANQGSEA. The V gene lost 6 bases and the J gene lost 8 bases, with 10 bases spanning the gap. This CDR3 is built from 10 residues. The CDR3 region has the DNA TGCAGCGTCTTGGAAGGGGAAGCTTTCTTT. Amino acids: CSVLEGEAFF.

This clonotype was observed a few times. The genes are TRBV3-1 and TRBJ2-3; 9 bases map to TRBD1. CDR1 is LGHDT, CDR2 YNNKEL, per germline (reference sequence). The CDR3 contains 18 residues. The junction had 11 bases not matched to a gene; V was cut back by 2 bases and J by 2 bases. This CDR3 is CASSQLGTGMEFTDTQYF. CDR3 bases: TGTGCCAGCAGCCAATTGGGGACAGGGATGGAGTTCACAGATACGCAGTATTTT.

The sample holds a few counts of this clonotype. As DNA, the CDR3 is TGCGCCAGCAGCCAGAGGCAGGGAAGCTACGAGCAGTACTTC. It is translated as CASSQRQGSYEQYF. The rearrangement uses TRBV4-1 and TRBJ2-7; D might be TRBD1 (5 bases). Deletions cut 3 bases from V and 3 bases from J, with 12 bases between. Germline V gene lookup returns CDR1 MGHRA and CDR2 YSYEKL. This CDR3 comprises 14 residues.

DNA for the CDR3: TGTGCCAGCAGTTACTCTGGCACTGAGCAGTTCTTC. This sequence encodes CASSYSGTEQFF. V and J are TRBV6-6 and TRBJ2-1, with unresolved D. Germline CDR1 reads MNHNY; CDR2 reads SVGAGI (reference sequence). The CDR3 has 12 amino acids. V lost 0 bases and J 9 bases, leaving 6 bases between the germline ends.

This sequence joins TRBV6-6 and TRBJ1-4, with a possible D match to TRBD1 (5 bases). V lost 0 bases to trimming and J lost 8 bases, with 13 bases between them. The germline V gene encodes CDR1 MNHNY and CDR2 SVGAGI (reference sequence). The CDR3 covers 15 residues. CDR3 loop: CASSYSSGPGEKLFF. CDR3 nucleotides: TGTGCCAGCAGTTACTCGAGCGGACCAGGGGAAAAACTGTTTTTT.

The chain joins TRBV25-1 to TRBJ2-7; D not resolved. The CDR3 has 13 amino acids. V lost 4 bases and J lost 3, with 10 bases in between. Looked up from germline, CDR1 is MGHDK and CDR2 is SYGVNS. DNA for the CDR3: TGTGCCAGCAGTGCGGGTTCGGGCTACGAGCAGTACTTC. Protein product: CASSAGSGYEQYF.

Only a few counts were recorded for this clonotype. The chain uses TRBV4-3 and TRBJ1-5; D uncertain. CDR1 and CDR2 (germline): LGHNA, YSLEER. V was shortened by 1 base and J by 7 bases, with 11 bases between the two germline ends. The CDR3 spans 14 residues. As DNA, the CDR3 is TGCGCCAGCAGCCAAGGGTACCGAGGACAGCCCCAGCATTTT. It specifies CASSQGYRGQPQHF.

The chain is built from TRBV6-2 or TRBV6-3 and TRBJ1-5; D call uncertain. Trimming left V 0 bases short and J 6 bases short, with 12 bases between. The CDR3 length is 15 residues. Germline V CDR1 and CDR2: MNHEY, SVGEGT. The CDR3 protein is CASSYSKVLSQPQHF. Here the CDR3 DNA reads TGTGCCAGCAGTTACTCGAAGGTATTAAGTCAGCCCCAGCATTTT.

The chain uses TRBV6-2 or TRBV6-3 and TRBJ1-2; D unresolved. Germline CDR1 and CDR2: MNHEY and SVGEGT. The CDR3 is made up of 15 amino acids. V was cut by 0 bases and J by 5 bases, with 13 bases left in between. The CDR3 coding sequence is TGTGCCAGCAGTTACTCTCCGCTGCTATTATATGGCTACACCTTC. This codes for CASSYSPLLLYGYTF.

This clonotype was counted only a few times. The chain recombines TRBV5-6 with TRBJ2-1; a possible D gene is TRBD2 (6 bases). V lost 0 bases and J 1 base, leaving 11 bases between the germline ends. Germline lookup yields CDR1 SGHDT and CDR2 YYEEEE. This CDR3 has 16 residues. The DNA for the CDR3 is TGTGCCAGCAGCTTGGACCCCGGGAGTTCCTACAATGAGCAGTTCTTC. Translating gives CASSLDPGSSYNEQFF.

The chain links TRBV5-1 to TRBJ1-6, with 7 positions matching TRBD1. The CDR3 runs to 15 residues. V was pared by 0 bases and J by 7 bases, with 4 bases of the junction left unmatched. Germline V gene data show CDR1 as SGHRS and CDR2 as YFSETQ. The DNA for the CDR3 is TGCGCCAGCAGCTTGGGACAGGGTTGGAATTCACCCCTCCACTTT. This translates into CASSLGQGWNSPLHF.

Only a few counts were recorded for this clonotype. The rearrangement joins TRBV4-1 to TRBJ2-2; unclear D gene. The V end lost 2 bases, the J end lost 3 bases, and 19 bases lay between the germline ends. Germline values: CDR1 MGHRA, CDR2 YSYEKL. CDR3 length: 18 amino acids. This chain's CDR3 is CASSQSFPGGTYTGELFF. The CDR3, as DNA: TGCGCCAGCAGCCAATCATTCCCGGGCGGAACCTACACCGGGGAGCTGTTTTTT.

V usage is TRBV29-1 and J usage is TRBJ2-7; TRBD1 matches at 9 bases. CDR1 is SQVTM and CDR2 is ANQGSEA in the germline V gene. The CDR3 length is 14 residues. V gave up 0 bases and J gave up 5 bases; unmatched junction bases: 5. DNA for the CDR3: TGCAGCGTTGAAGAAGGGACAGGGACGGACGAGCAGTACTTC. Its protein is CSVEEGTGTDEQYF.

The chain recombines TRBV7-2 with TRBJ1-2; a weak D match, TRBD1 (5 bases). V gave up 5 bases and J gave up 4 bases, with 20 bases separating them. The germline V gene has CDR1 SGHTA and CDR2 FQGNSA. This CDR3 region has 16 residues. CDR3 nucleotide sequence: TGTGCCAGCAGCCCGAGGACGGGCGGGGGAAGCTATGGCTACACCTTC. It yields the protein CASSPRTGGGSYGYTF.

This clonotype was counted between two and nine times. The chain is built from TRBV25-1 and TRBJ1-1, with 7 bases fitting TRBD1. Per germline, CDR1 MGHDK and CDR2 SYGVNS. The V and J ends lost 3 bases and 4 bases, in that order; junction bases with no gene match: 8. This CDR3 is 15 amino acids long. The CDR3 loop reads CASSDPTGAGTEAFF. CDR3 nucleotides: TGTGCCAGCAGTGACCCCACAGGGGCGGGCACTGAAGCTTTCTTT.

This clonotype has only a few counts. The V call is TRBV4-2, the J call TRBJ2-3, with 7 positions matching TRBD2. The CDR3 spans 15 residues. In germline, CDR1 is LGHNA, CDR2 YNFKEQ. Unmatched junction bases numbered 5, after V lost 1 base and J lost 4 bases. The CDR3 nucleotides are TGTGCCAGCAGCCAAGTGGGCCGGGGGGCAGATACGCAGTATTTT. Its translation: CASSQVGRGADTQYF.